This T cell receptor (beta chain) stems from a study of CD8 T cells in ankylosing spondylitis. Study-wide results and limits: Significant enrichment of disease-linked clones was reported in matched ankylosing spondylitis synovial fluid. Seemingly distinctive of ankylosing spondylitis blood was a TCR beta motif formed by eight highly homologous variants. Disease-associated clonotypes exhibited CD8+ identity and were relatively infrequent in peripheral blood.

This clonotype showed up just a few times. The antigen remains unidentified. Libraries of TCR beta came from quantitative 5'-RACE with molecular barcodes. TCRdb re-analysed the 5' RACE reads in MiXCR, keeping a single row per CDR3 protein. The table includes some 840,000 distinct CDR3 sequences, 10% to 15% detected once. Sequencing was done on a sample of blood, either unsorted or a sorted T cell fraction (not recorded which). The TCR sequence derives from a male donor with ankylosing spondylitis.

CDR3 region: CSARGRGTEKLFF. Here the CDR3 DNA reads TGCAGTGCTAGGGGCAGGGGGACTGAAAAACTGTTTTTT. The V gene is TRBV20-1, the J gene TRBJ1-4; 7 bases agree with TRBD1. This CDR3 is 13 amino acids long. The junction had 5 bases not matched to a gene; V was cut back by 3 bases and J by 7 bases. Germline CDR1 reads DFQATT; CDR2 reads SNEGSKA (reference sequence).